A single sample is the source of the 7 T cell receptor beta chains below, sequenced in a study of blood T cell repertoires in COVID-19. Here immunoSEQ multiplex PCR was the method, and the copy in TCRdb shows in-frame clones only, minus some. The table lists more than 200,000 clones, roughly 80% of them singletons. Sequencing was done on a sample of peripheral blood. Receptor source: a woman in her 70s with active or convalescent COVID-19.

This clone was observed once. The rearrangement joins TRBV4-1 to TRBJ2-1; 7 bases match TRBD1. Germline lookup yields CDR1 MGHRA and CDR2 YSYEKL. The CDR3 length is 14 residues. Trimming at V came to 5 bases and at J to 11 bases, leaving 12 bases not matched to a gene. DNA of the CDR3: TGCGCCAGCAGCAGCCCGGACAGGACCTCTCAGCAGTTCTTC. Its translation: CASSSPDRTSQQFF.

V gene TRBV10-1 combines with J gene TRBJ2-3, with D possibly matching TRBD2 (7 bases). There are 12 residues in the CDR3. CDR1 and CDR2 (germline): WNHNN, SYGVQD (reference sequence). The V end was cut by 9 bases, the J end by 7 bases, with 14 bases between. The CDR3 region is CARPGGINTQYF. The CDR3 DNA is TGCGCCAGACCGGGGGGCATAAATACGCAGTATTTT.

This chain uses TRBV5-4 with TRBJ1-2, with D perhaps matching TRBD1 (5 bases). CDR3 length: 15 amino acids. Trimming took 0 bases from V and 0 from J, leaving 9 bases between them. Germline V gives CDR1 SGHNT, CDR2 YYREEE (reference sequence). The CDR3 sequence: CASSLDGRANYGYTF. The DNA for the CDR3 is TGTGCCAGCAGCTTGGATGGCAGGGCTAACTATGGCTACACCTTC.

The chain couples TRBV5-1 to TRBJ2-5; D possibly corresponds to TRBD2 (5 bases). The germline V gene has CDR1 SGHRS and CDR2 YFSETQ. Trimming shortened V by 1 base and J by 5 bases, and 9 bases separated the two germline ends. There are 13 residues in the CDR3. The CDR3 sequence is CASSLSWRETQYF. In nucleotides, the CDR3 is TGCGCCAGCAGCTTGTCCTGGAGGGAGACCCAGTACTTC.

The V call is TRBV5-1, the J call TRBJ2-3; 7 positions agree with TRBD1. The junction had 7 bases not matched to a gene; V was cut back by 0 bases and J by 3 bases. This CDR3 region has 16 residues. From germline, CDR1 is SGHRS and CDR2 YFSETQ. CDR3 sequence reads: CASSLEKRQGTDTQYF. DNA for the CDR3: TGCGCCAGCAGCTTGGAGAAGAGACAGGGTACAGATACGCAGTATTTT.

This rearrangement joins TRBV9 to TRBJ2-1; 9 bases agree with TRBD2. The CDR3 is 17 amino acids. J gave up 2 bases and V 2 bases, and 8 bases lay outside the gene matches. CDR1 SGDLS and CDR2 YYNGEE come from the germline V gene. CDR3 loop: CASSVGPSSGAYNEQFF. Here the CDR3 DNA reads TGTGCCAGCAGCGTGGGTCCCTCTAGCGGGGCCTACAATGAGCAGTTCTTC.

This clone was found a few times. CDR3 nucleotide sequence: TGTGCCAGTAGAGGGTTCGGCTCCTACAATGAGCAGTTCTTC. This translates into CASRGFGSYNEQFF. The gene calls are TRBV27 and TRBJ2-1, with a tentative D call TRBD2 (5 bases). This CDR3 has 14 amino acids. With 9 bases removed from V and 0 bases from J, the gap between germline ends came to 12 bases. Germline CDR1 is MNHEY and CDR2 is SMNVEV (reference sequence).